A single sample is the source of the 17 T cell receptor beta chains below, sequenced in a study of CD8+CD57+ T cells in acquired aplastic anemia. TCR beta VDJ and CDR3 profiling used genomic DNA as template. In TCRdb, the reads were re-called with MiXCR into one record per CDR3 protein. This sample has 150,000 or so distinct CDR3 sequences, with around half found just once. In patients chosen for sequencing, flow cytometry had shown CD8+CD57+ cell expansion. The specimen sequenced was sorted CD4+, CD8+, or CD8+CD57+ T cells (not recorded which) from PBMCs. Receptors originate from a human donor with aplastic anemia.

The J gene is TRBJ2-7, the V gene TRBV10-3; D is undetermined. Trimming removed 2 bases at V and 2 bases at J, with 7 bases between. CDR1 ENHRY and CDR2 SYGVKD come from the germline V gene. The CDR3 sequence is 13 residues long. In DNA, the CDR3 is TGTGCCATCAGTGAGGAACAGACCTACGAGCAGTACTTC. Residues: CAISEEQTYEQYF.

The chain is built from TRBV12-3 or TRBV12-4 and TRBJ1-4, with D uncertain. The CDR3 has 14 amino acids. V lost 1 base to trimming and J lost 8 bases, with 11 bases between them. The CDR3, as DNA: TGTGCCAGCAGTTTAGAGGGCCCGTACGAAAAACTGTTTTTT. This sequence encodes CASSLEGPYEKLFF.

Of note for this clonotype: A much bigger clone sits one base away, suggesting this may be a read error. The rearrangement links TRBV5-3 to TRBJ2-5, with D perhaps matching TRBD1 (6 bases). TRBV5-3 is an open reading frame whose function is uncertain. The CDR3 length is 14 residues. V gave up 9 bases and J gave up 5 bases, with 20 bases separating them. The DNA for the CDR3 is TGTGCCAACAGCCCCCCGGGGACACGGGAGACCCAGTACTTC. This encodes CANSPPGTRETQYF.

For this clonotype: One junction end does not reproduce the germline sequence, and a read error may be involved. CDR3 nucleotides: TGCAGCGTTGATGGGACAGGGGGCGGTGAAAAACTGGTTTTT. Protein product: CSVDGTGGGEKLVF. V is TRBV29-1 and J is TRBJ1-4, with 12 positions matching TRBD1. Germline V gives CDR1 SQVTM, CDR2 ANQGSEA. This CDR3 region has 14 residues.

With regard to this clonotype: At one end the junction does not follow the germline gene, possibly because of a read error. The rearrangement joins TRBV2 to TRBJ1-2, with a weak D call TRBD1 (5 bases). The CDR3 consists of 14 residues. CDR1 and CDR2 (germline): SNHLY, FYNNEI. The DNA of the CDR3 is TGTGCCAGCAGCACTATCTCGAAGGGGCAAGGGGCGGCCTTC. It codes for CASSTISKGQGAAF.

This clonotype appeared a few times. This rearrangement joins TRBV24-1 to TRBJ2-5, with TRBD1 matching over 11 bases. The V gene end was trimmed by 3 bases and the J gene end by 5 bases; junction bases not matched to a gene: 7. Looked up from germline, CDR1 is KGHDR and CDR2 is SFDVKD. The CDR3 extends over 16 amino acids. The CDR3 here is CATSDPTGQGVETQYF. CDR3 nucleotide sequence: TGTGCCACCAGTGATCCTACGGGACAGGGGGTGGAGACCCAGTACTTC.

Regarding this clonotype: This sequence may be a read error, since a much larger clone differs from it by one base. The gene calls are TRBV2 and TRBJ2-7; D possibly uses TRBD1 or TRBD2 (5 bases each). Germline V gene sequence: CDR1 SNHLY, CDR2 FYNNEI. The CDR3 contains 13 residues. CDR3 sequence reads: CAGSESLGTEQYF. The CDR3 DNA reads as TGTGCCGGCAGTGAATCGTTGGGGACCGAGCAGTACTTC.

This clonotype was seen repeatedly, ten times or more. As DNA, the CDR3 is TGCAGTGCTAGTAACAATTACGAGCAGTACTTC. As protein: CSASNNYEQYF. The gene calls are TRBV20-1 and TRBJ2-7; D gene unclear. There are 11 residues in the CDR3. The V end lost 3 bases, the J end lost 4 bases, and 7 bases lay between the germline ends. Per the germline V gene, CDR1 is DFQATT and CDR2 is SNEGSKA (reference sequence).

This clonotype was detected many times. This chain links TRBV12-5 with TRBJ2-7; 8 positions agree with TRBD1. This CDR3 contains 14 residues. The germline CDR1 and CDR2 sequences are LGHNT and FRNRAP. Trimming removed 3 bases from V and 2 bases from J; junction bases left unmatched: 3. CDR3 DNA: TGTGCTAGTGGTTTACGGACAGGGCCCTACGAGCAGTACTTC. Translating it yields CASGLRTGPYEQYF.

This clonotype was seen repeatedly, ten times or more. The rearrangement links TRBV7-2 to TRBJ2-7, with D possibly matching TRBD2 (5 bases). The CDR3 has 15 residues. Germline V gene lookup returns CDR1 SGHTA and CDR2 FQGNSA. Trimming removed 1 base from V and 6 bases from J, with 16 bases in between. CDR3 bases: TGTGCCAGCAGCTTAGTGGCGGGTCTAGGATCCGAGCAGTACTTC. Amino acids: CASSLVAGLGSEQYF.

The V gene is TRBV24-1, the J gene TRBJ1-5, with D perhaps matching TRBD1 (6 bases). CDR3 length: 14 amino acids. Trimming pared 12 bases from V and 2 bases from J, leaving 16 bases between. Germline CDR1 reads KGHDR; CDR2 reads SFDVKD. For the CDR3, the DNA is TGTGCCGGAGGGGGGGGCCTTGGCAATCAGCCCCAGCATTTT. It yields the protein CAGGGGLGNQPQHF.

The V gene is TRBV29-1, the J gene TRBJ2-1, with 7 bases matching TRBD2. Looked up from germline, CDR1 is SQVTM and CDR2 is ANQGSEA. The CDR3 has 15 amino acids. V dropped 4 bases and J dropped 4; count of bases not matched to a gene: 10. The CDR3 nucleotides are TGCAGCGTTGTTTCGGACACCGGGGGGTACAATGAGCAGTTCTTC. Translated: CSVVSDTGGYNEQFF.

V and J are TRBV7-2 and TRBJ2-3, with D uncertain. This CDR3 contains 15 residues. With 2 bases removed from V and 6 bases from J, the gap between germline ends came to 15 bases. CDR1 is SGHTA and CDR2 is FQGNSA in the germline V gene. The CDR3 DNA reads as TGTGCCAGCAGCTTATCGGGTTTTCGCGCGGATACGCAGTATTTT. This sequence encodes CASSLSGFRADTQYF.

Ten or more counts support this clonotype. The chain employs TRBV19 and TRBJ1-2, with unresolved D. Germline values: CDR1 LNHDA, CDR2 SQIVND (reference sequence). The CDR3 is 15 amino acids. V was pared by 2 bases and J by 8 bases, with 18 bases between. The CDR3 here is CASSISTDAPGGYTF. The CDR3 nucleotides are TGTGCCAGTAGTATATCTACGGACGCTCCAGGAGGCTACACCTTC.

The V and J genes are TRBV30 and TRBJ2-5; possible D gene TRBD1, 6 bases. This CDR3 has 15 amino acids. The germline CDR1 and CDR2 sequences are GTSNPN and SVGIG (reference sequence). V shed 5 bases and J shed 3 bases, with 19 bases lying between them. CDR3 region: CAWSKRGAGEETQYF. Written as DNA, the CDR3 is TGTGCCTGGTCCAAAAGAGGGGCAGGGGAAGAGACCCAGTACTTC.

This clonotype is a singleton in its sample. One base away lies a much larger clone, so this may be a sequencing read error. This chain joins TRBV19 and TRBJ1-1; TRBD1 matches 7 bases. This CDR3 region has 16 residues. The V gene's germline CDR1 is LNHDA and CDR2 SQIVND (reference sequence). V lost 4 bases and J lost 4; bases outside the gene matches: 12. CDR3 sequence reads: CASSTTGFVGGTEAFF. DNA for the CDR3: TGTGCCAGTAGTACGACAGGGTTTGTCGGTGGCACTGAAGCTTTCTTT.

The table lists this clonotype with a few counts. The chain couples TRBV12-3 or TRBV12-4 to TRBJ2-7; 7 nucleotides match TRBD2. V was clipped by 7 bases and J by 3 bases; unmatched bases: 12. The CDR3 length is 15 residues. DNA for the CDR3: TGTGCCAGCATTAAAAGCGGGGCCGCCCTCTACGAGCAGTACTTC. It translates to CASIKSGAALYEQYF.